The present TCR beta chain was sequenced within a study of vaccination and CD4 T cells after COVID-19. The Oncomine TCR Beta short-read assay was applied to DNA of cultured CD4+ T cells. TCRdb fed the PCR reads into MiXCR, producing one record per CDR3 protein. Of tens of thousands of distinct CDR3 sequences in the sample, approximately 50% were seen once. Treatment: approximately 10-day PBMC culture with coronavirus spike peptide pools or control peptides (ViraFEST assay). This clonotype was found a few times. Antigen specificity is unknown. Findings and limits, study-wide: Convalescent patients saw a median 86.3% of their reactive clones show up only after vaccination.

Material for sequencing was CD4+ T cells from blood, cultured in vitro. The TCR sequence derives from a human donor who had recovered from COVID-19.

CDR3 in amino acids: CASSKVGGARGRDGTDTQYF. As DNA, the CDR3 is TGTGCCAGCAGCAAAGTCGGAGGGGCGCGTGGGCGGGATGGCACAGATACGCAGTATTTT. The J gene is TRBJ2-3, the V gene TRBV21-1; TRBD1, as called in the table, went unchecked against the DNA. TRBV21-1 is recorded as a pseudogene. The CDR3 is 20 amino acids.